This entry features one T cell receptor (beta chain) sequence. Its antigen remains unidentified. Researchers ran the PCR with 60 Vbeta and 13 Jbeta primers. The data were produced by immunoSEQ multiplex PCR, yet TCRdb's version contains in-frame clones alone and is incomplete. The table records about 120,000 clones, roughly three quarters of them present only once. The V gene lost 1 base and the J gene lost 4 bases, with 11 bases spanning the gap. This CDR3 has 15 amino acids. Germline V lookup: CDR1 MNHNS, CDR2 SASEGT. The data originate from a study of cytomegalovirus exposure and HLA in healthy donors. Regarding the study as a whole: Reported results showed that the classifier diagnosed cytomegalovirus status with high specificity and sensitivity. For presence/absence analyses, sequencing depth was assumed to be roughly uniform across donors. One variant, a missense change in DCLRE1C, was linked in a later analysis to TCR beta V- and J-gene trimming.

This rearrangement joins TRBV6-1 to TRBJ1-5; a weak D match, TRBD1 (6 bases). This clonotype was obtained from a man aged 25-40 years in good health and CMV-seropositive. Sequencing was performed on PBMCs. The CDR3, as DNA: TGTGCCAGCAGTGAAGTTACAGGGCCGAATCAGCCCCAGCATTTT. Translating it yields CASSEVTGPNQPQHF.